A selection of T cell receptor beta chains follows, all from one sample in a study of T-cell reconstitution after alpha-beta-depleted transplantation in children. TCRdb used MiXCR to reprocess the PCR reads, holding one entry per CDR3 protein. The sample has around 450,000 distinct CDR3 sequences, under 20% seen once. The sequencing used PBMCs, mostly from graft donor cells, collected 360 days after TCRalphabeta/CD19-depleted stem cell transplant. The source is a boy under two years old who had a stem cell transplant for Wiskott-Aldrich syndrome, so the T cells may come from the graft donor. Both conserved end residues are trimmed from each CDR3. Fields, in order: V gene, clone size, J gene, CDR3 length, CDR3 protein. Expanded clones are given a class, and other clones once, few, many or no size at all.

TRBV15	few	TRBJ2-1	11	ATSRDGLHEQF
TRBV29-1	.	TRBJ2-7	14	SVVGSGSWGTYEQY
TRBV29-1	.	TRBJ2-3	13	SVGTSGGTTDTQY
TRBV25-1	few	TRBJ1-6	12	ASSELRFRSPLH
TRBV4-3	many	TRBJ2-5	13	ASSQGLGVIETQY
TRBV7-8	few	TRBJ2-7	14	ASSLGVGLKLDGQY
TRBV4-1	few	TRBJ2-3	10	ASSHVTDTQY
TRBV3-1	.	TRBJ2-5	12	ASSPWDRQETQY
TRBV4-1	.	TRBJ2-1	16	ASSPGLSSFRPYNEQF
TRBV10-1	few	TRBJ2-3	13	ATATRRGLTDTQY
TRBV12-3/TRBV12-4	many	TRBJ2-5	13	ASSTLAGVGETQY
TRBV7-9	few	TRBJ2-6	13	ASRRQGNGANVLT
TRBV20-1	few	TRBJ2-3	8	SADTDTQY
TRBV27	.	TRBJ2-5	13	ASSFGQGGRETQY
TRBV2	many	TRBJ2-1	10	ASTSKGDEQF
TRBV5-1	.	TRBJ2-5	10	ASSLWPETQY
TRBV3-1	few	TRBJ2-5	14	ASSHGNRAPGETQY
TRBV5-4	many	TRBJ2-1	13	ASSLSPRGYNEQF
TRBV20-1	few	TRBJ2-7	11	SAEQGANYEQY
TRBV3-1	many	TRBJ1-2	15	ASSQDIGPTSNYGYT
TRBV12-3/TRBV12-4	many	TRBJ2-1	15	ASSRTSGSMSYNEQF
TRBV3-1	.	TRBJ2-1	14	ASSQTPQTSYNEQF
TRBV27	.	TRBJ2-2	13	ASSLVASPTGELF
TRBV3-1	.	TRBJ2-3	12	ASSPRTLLDTQY
TRBV27	few	TRBJ2-7	11	ASRSFTSYEQY
TRBV30	.	TRBJ2-2	10	AWSMNTGELF
TRBV12-3/TRBV12-4	.	TRBJ1-1	9	ASSFGHFAF
TRBV6-1	.	TRBJ2-7	11	ASSHGQGHEQY
TRBV7-9	.	TRBJ2-7	11	AIRIGGPYEQY
TRBV6-2/TRBV6-3	many	TRBJ2-3	9	ASSYGDTQY
TRBV5-6	.	TRBJ2-7	14	ASSLLVRTGAHEQY
TRBV7-2	few	TRBJ2-1	13	ASSSLGKGHNEQF
TRBV14	few	TRBJ2-7	13	ASSPVGQGPYEQY
TRBV29-1	many	TRBJ2-1	14	SVSGTESYFYNEQF
TRBV6-5	.	TRBJ2-2	12	ASSYRFNTGELF
TRBV15	.	TRBJ2-5	15	ATSRDLGLAGGETQY
TRBV10-3	.	TRBJ1-2	11	AISDVQSYGYT